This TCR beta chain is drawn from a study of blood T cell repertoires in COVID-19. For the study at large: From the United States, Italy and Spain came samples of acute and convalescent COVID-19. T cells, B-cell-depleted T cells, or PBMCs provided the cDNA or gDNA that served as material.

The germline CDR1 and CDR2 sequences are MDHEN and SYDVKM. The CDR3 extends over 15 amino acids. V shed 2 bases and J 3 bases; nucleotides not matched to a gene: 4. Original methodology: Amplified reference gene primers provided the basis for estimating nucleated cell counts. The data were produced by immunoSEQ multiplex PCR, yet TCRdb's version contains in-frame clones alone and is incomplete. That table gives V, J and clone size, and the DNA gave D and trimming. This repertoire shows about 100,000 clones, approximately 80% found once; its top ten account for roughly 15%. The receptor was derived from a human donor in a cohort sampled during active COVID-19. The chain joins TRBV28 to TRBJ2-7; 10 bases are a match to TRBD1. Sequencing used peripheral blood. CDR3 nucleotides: TGTGCCAGCAGTTTAAGTGGGACAGGGGTCTACGAGCAGTACTTC. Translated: CASSLSGTGVYEQYF. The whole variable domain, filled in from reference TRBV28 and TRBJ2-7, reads DVKVTQSSRYLVKRTGEKVFLECVQDMDHENMFWYRQDPGLGLRLIYFSYDVKMKEKGDIPEGYSVSREKKERFSLILESASTNQTSMYLCASSLSGTGVYEQYFGPGTRLTVT.